This TCR beta chain was sequenced in a study of blood T cell repertoires in COVID-19 (dated by TCRdb to the early 2020s). Regarding the study in general: Samples from collaborators originated in the United States, Italy and Spain and spanned both the acute and convalescent phases of COVID-19. Where HLA class I and class II types were available, the types were taken from metadata supplied by the sample provider, not from assay-based typing. The samples were drawn from the first 160 participants of the ongoing ImmuneRACE study and from under 1,500 subjects provided by 6 global collaborators. The dataset comprised deeply sampled blood TCRbeta repertoires from subjects exposed to, actively infected with, or recovered from COVID-19. The prospective study material was composed of cDNA or gDNA derived from T cells, B-cell-depleted T cells, or PBMCs. A freely available public database, intended as a resource for researchers studying the immune response to SARS-CoV-2, is where the repertoires were released. The sample metadata nearly always contained a de-identified subject ID, COVID-19 status, age in years and sex.

From the cysteine up to the phenylalanine, the CDR3 has a length of 14 residues. The DNA shown is the 42-base CDR3, in frame from base 1. CDR1 and CDR2 (LNHNV, YYDKDF) derive from the germline V gene (reference sequence). Trimmed from V: 8 bases; trimmed from J: 0 bases; junction bases lacking a gene match: 6. What the research found in general, with its limitations: The amount of clinical and demographic metadata varied by source and participant and was provided uncurated.

Participants in the prospective study were enrolled through a virtual design, were aged about 18 to 89 years, and lived in some 24 United States geographic areas. To assign participants to cohorts, the prospective study relied on clinical history that participants themselves reported in a screening survey and a study questionnaire. ImmuneRACE Cohort 3 recovered participants were defined by two consecutive negative NP/OP PCR tests, healthcare professional clearance, or symptom resolution. Each participant in the prospective study had whole blood, serum and a nasopharyngeal or oropharyngeal swab collected by mobile phlebotomists. Additional blood draws and questionnaires over an approximately 2-month period could optionally be provided by prospective study participants. Before DNA extraction, blood samples from the prospective study were shipped at room temperature or frozen. The immunoSEQ Assay, a bias-controlled multiplex PCR, was used to amplify TCRbeta CDR3 regions from genomic DNA. In the authors' own workflow: Nucleated cell counts per sample were estimated from amplification of reference gene primers within the assay. Sequence reads were collapsed and filtered to measure the absolute abundance of every unique TCRbeta CDR3 rearrangement. For each sample, productive Simpson clonality was calculated as the square root of Simpson's diversity index across productive rearrangements. What TCRdb holds here is the immuneACCESS table cut down to in-frame rearrangements. Part of the clones is not present; checked against another copy, under half of the missing clones reflect an unresolved V gene, and the others are unexplained. V, J and clone size were drawn from that table, and D and trimming were deduced from the DNA. The sample table holds 90,000 to 120,000 clones, of which about 86% were seen once. About 2.5% of the sample rests with the top ten.

With regard to this clone: Which antigen it targets is not known. Base qualities are not at hand, and no much larger clone is one base apart.

The chain is assembled from TRBV15 and TRBJ2-7, with TRBD1 identical over 8 junction bases. Material for sequencing was PBMCs or T cells enriched from blood (not recorded which). The TCR comes from a woman in her forties or fifties who had recovered from COVID-19. The nucleotides read TGTGCCACCGGACAGGGCCCAAGCTCCTACGAGCAGTACTTC. Its protein product is CATGQGPSSYEQYF. Beyond the CDR3, the reference TRBV15 and TRBJ2-7 genes provide the residues; the full variable domain reads: DAMVIQNPRYQVTQFGKPVTLSCSQTLNHNVMYWYQQKSSQAPKLLFHYYDKDFNNEADTPDNFQSRRPNTSFCFLDIRSPGLGDTAMYLCATGQGPSSYEQYFGPGTRLTVT.